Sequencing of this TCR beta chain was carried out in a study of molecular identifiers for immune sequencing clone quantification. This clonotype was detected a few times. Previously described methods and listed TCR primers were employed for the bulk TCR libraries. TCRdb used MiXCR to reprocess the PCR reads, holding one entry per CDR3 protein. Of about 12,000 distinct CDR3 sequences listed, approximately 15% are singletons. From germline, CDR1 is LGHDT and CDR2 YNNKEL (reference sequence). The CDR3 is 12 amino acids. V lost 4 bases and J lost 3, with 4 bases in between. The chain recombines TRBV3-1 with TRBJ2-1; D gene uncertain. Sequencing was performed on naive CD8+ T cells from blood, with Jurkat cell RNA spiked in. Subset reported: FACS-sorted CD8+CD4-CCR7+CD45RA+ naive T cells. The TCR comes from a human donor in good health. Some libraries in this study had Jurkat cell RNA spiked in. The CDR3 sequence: CASSLNYNEQFF. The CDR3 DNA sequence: TGTGCCAGCAGCCTGAACTACAATGAGCAGTTCTTC.